One sample yielded the 3 T cell receptor beta chains listed below, sequenced in a study of T cell repertoires in cytomegalovirus infection. TCRdb redid the calling of the reads with MiXCR, one entry per CDR3 protein. The repertoire has over 95,000 distinct CDR3 sequences, under 35% of them found once; the top ten carry more than 35%. These receptors' targets are unknown. The sequencing used CD8+ T cells from cultured PBMCs, collected from culture after CMV antigen stimulation. These receptors were obtained from a human donor in good health (CMV status not recorded). Some clones in this sample may be carry-over from other donors' samples.

This clonotype showed up just a few times. The chain couples TRBV7-2 to TRBJ2-3, with a possible D match to TRBD2 (6 bases). There are 14 residues in the CDR3. V dropped 4 bases and J dropped 3 bases, with 11 bases sitting between them. The germline V gene encodes CDR1 SGHTA and CDR2 FQGNSA. The CDR3 DNA reads as TGTGCCAGCAGCTCCTTTGGGGGGACAGATACGCAGTATTTT. It is translated as CASSSFGGTDTQYF.

In its sample, this clonotype was seen a few times. The rearrangement joins TRBV7-9 to TRBJ1-2, with 8 positions matching TRBD1. J was trimmed by 6 bases and V by 5 bases; bases with no gene match: 11. CDR1 and CDR2 (germline): SEHNR, FQNEAQ (reference sequence). The CDR3 is made up of 15 amino acids. The CDR3 coding sequence is TGTGCCAGCAGCCCCTCTGGTCAGGGGGCCCATGGCTACACCTTC. Protein product: CASSPSGQGAHGYTF.

This clonotype has more than one count but fewer than ten. J is TRBJ2-7 and V is TRBV7-9; a possible D gene is TRBD2 (6 bases). This CDR3 is built from 15 residues. V shed 11 bases and J shed 3 bases, with 23 bases lying between them. CDR1 is SEHNR, CDR2 FQNEAQ, per germline (reference sequence). The CDR3 DNA reads as TGTGCCCTCGGGGGACCTCTACCGAGAGTCTACGAGCAGTACTTC. Residues: CALGGPLPRVYEQYF.